This T cell receptor (beta chain) comes out of a study of cytomegalovirus exposure and HLA in healthy donors (dated by TCRdb to about 2017). For the study in its entirety: An earlier analysis of roughly 570 of the donors reported about 300 Gb of sequence data and about 120 million unique TCR beta sequences obtained from around 180 million T cells. An early release that covered approximately 600 HLA-typed donors contained around 300 gigabases of sequencing data and some 87 million unique TCR sequences. Among the 398 genotyped donors, around 79% belonged to the genetic ancestry cluster associated with self-reported Caucasian donors. The study aimed to test whether signatures of past pathogen exposure could be identified by cataloging public T cell receptors. The study profiled the T cell repertoires of around 700 subjects by immunosequencing and related them to cytomegalovirus serostatus. Besides the first cohort of around 670 subjects, a separate validation cohort made up of roughly 130 different subjects was used. To predict cytomegalovirus infection status, the study brought together high-throughput TCR immunosequencing, statistical association of individual TCRs with disease status, and machine learning. In a later analysis, previously published TCR beta repertoires from fewer than 750 donors were re-analyzed and high-resolution HLA genotyping was added so that TCR occurrence patterns could be studied. Rather than using new phenotypic data, the later analysis identified candidate immune exposures from TCR beta sequences and from how often those sequences occurred across donors. An earlier analysis of 587 of the donors applied high-throughput TCR beta sequencing to assess whether each TCR beta V gene segment acted as functional or pseudogenic. Alongside the repertoire data, information on donor age, sex, ethnicity and CMV serostatus was compiled. A later genetic analysis took genome-wide SNP genotypes for 398 of the 666 donors and used that subset as a discovery cohort. Every discovery cohort repertoire had been produced on one sequencing platform. HLA typing included class I and class II loci at four-digit resolution. The number of donors typed differed by locus, with roughly 629-640 for A, B, C, DRB1 and DQB1, over 500 for DQA1, 600 to 610 for DPA1, and some 440 for DPB1. Roughly five DR-DQ haplotypes were treated as single units for association and clustering because of strong linkage in the cohort. Across around 400 genotyped donors of the cohort, an average of roughly 250,000 unique TCR beta nucleotide sequences per donor were sequenced, and 15% to 20% of those sequences were non-productive.

The library was built by means of the immunoSEQ multiplex PCR assay. The multiplex PCR relied on a mix of 60 forward primers for TCR Vbeta segments and 13 reverse primers for TCR Jbeta segments. The CDR3 region of rearranged TCR beta genes was amplified from genomic DNA with a multiplex PCR assay. The amplified TCR beta libraries were sequenced on the Illumina HiSeq System as 87-base-pair reads. In the source study's methods: A later analysis tallied approximately 87 million unique TCR beta chains across the 640 or so repertoires, and around 12 million of those chains were shared by two or more donors. A nearest-neighbor algorithm error-corrected the raw reads and collapsed the reads into unique sequences, merging closely related sequences to remove PCR and sequencing errors. CDR3 sequences were aligned to IMGT reference sequences to assign V, D and J gene segments. For a sequence to be retained, a match of at least six nucleotides was required to both a V gene segment and a J gene segment. A rearrangement was called productive if the CDR3 had no stop codons and remained in frame with V and J, and every other rearrangement was called non-productive. Following IMGT convention, CDR3 was defined as the stretch from the second conserved V-encoded cysteine to the conserved J-encoded phenylalanine. The earlier analysis of some 600 of the donors excluded sequences that lacked an unambiguous match to a single V gene segment. An earlier analysis of a few hundred of the donors called V segments functional above 56.7% productive rearrangements and segregating when the between-donor standard deviation exceeded 5%. To diagnose cytomegalovirus status from the catalog of TCR beta chain sequences, a statistical classification framework was built. V and J gene assignment, in a later analysis, came from comparing TCR nucleotide sequences with IMGT/GENE-DB human TR gene sequences. In a later analysis, CDR3 sequences and most-parsimonious VDJ recombination scenarios were assigned using the TCRdist pipeline. In a later analysis, each TCR beta chain was defined by its CDR3 amino acid sequence together with its V-gene family, and reads without a unique V-gene family were excluded. A later analysis removed 592 highly shared, low-generation-probability nucleotide sequences to deal with suspected cross-contamination and a sequencing artifact. In a later analysis, a clonal expansion index was calculated for each public chain from normalized within-repertoire ranks of inferred template counts. In a later analysis, generation probabilities were computed with a VDJ recombination model fitted to out-of-frame rearrangements, and the resulting probabilities were checked against IGoR. A later analysis scored TCR-TCR, TCR-HLA and TCR-CMV co-occurrence with hypergeometric tests, applying a repertoire-size bias correction to TCR pairs. In a later analysis, false discovery rates were estimated by permuting HLA or CMV assignments 20 times. A later analysis grouped co-occurring TCRs with DBSCAN, adding TCRdist sequence similarity when clustering within HLA-allele-positive subsets. Repertoires with fewer than 30,000 or more than 120,000 public chains, plus five repertoires with anomalous nucleotide sharing, were excluded from co-occurrence clustering. Entries here come from immuneACCESS through TCRdb and include only in-frame sequences with V and J called. Some clones fail to appear in such tables; in the studies checked, an unresolved V gene covers under half of the shortfall, and the cause of the remainder is unknown. Clone size and V and J calls were adopted from that table, with D and trimming inferred from the DNA. For this sample there are around 160,000 clones; 65% to 70% appear just once. The leading ten clones occupy roughly 4.1% of the sample.

This clone was detected a few times. It has no known antigen specificity. No base-level quality is on record; no much larger clone is a single base apart. The research as a whole found: In a later analysis, HLA-associated TCR beta chains showed more clonal expansion and lower generation probabilities than non-associated chains that were equally common. In a later analysis, several top co-occurrence clusters were reported to appear linked to parvovirus B19, influenza, CMV and Epstein-Barr virus. In a later analysis, the rate of TCR association differed among HLA loci, with DRB1 alleles having the most associated TCRs and HLA-C alleles having the fewest. Most TCR sequences were observed very rarely across donors, whereas some public TCRs were present in many individuals. A total of fewer than 200 TCR beta chains were listed by the study as associated with cytomegalovirus. Strong co-occurrence of HLA alleles, especially DR and DQ, made assigning TCR associations to individual alleles difficult. V-gene and J-gene trimming of TCR beta chains was associated with a missense DCLRE1C variant in a later genetic analysis, and the association was replicated in an independent cohort. A further reported finding was that TCR beta sequences accurately predicted the HLA-A and HLA-B alleles for most subjects in the first cohort. The earlier analysis of some 560 of the donors excluded about 16 rarely observed V segments, including chromosome 9 orphons, because counts were too low. A later analysis found that most CMV-associated TCR beta chains appeared HLA-restricted, with HLA associations seemingly driven largely by CMV exposure. Because some donors lacked HLA typing at each locus, the association tests relied only on the typed subset. A few of the identified cytomegalovirus-associated TCR beta chains were confirmed in vitro to be specific for cytomegalovirus antigens. A cluster of highly shared sequence variants was judged likely to be a technical artifact of the sequencing pipeline. The only immune exposure information available for the cohort was CMV serostatus. The cohort was sequenced for TCR beta chains only, and without alpha or paired-chain data the features that could be detected were limited. Broadly in line with IMGT annotations, most TCR beta V segments showed up in productive rearrangements about 87% or about 30% of the time in an earlier analysis of 587 of the donors. The presence/absence analyses assumed that sequencing depth was roughly uniform across donors, and that assumption may not be true. Compared with the 666-donor mean, donors in an Asian-associated ancestry cluster had fewer N-insertions in productive TCRs, according to a later genetic analysis. The classifier was reported to diagnose cytomegalovirus status with high specificity and sensitivity in both the original and validation cohorts. Specific HLA alleles were associated with more than 15,000 TCR beta sequences at a false discovery rate of 0.05 in a later analysis. Linkage disequilibrium might explain the correlated functional status among segregating V segments, but an unknown experimental factor could not be ruled out. It was suggested by the authors that the approach could potentially be generalized to other disease states and immunological phenotypes.

The cohort consisted of 600 to 700 healthy bone marrow donors. At the time of sampling, every cohort member was nominally healthy, though immune exposures that went unrecorded were likely present. The donor was CMV seropositive and was included in the group of 289 seropositive cohort members. A peripheral blood sample was provided by each donor, and peripheral blood mononuclear cells were used for TCR beta sequencing. The Qiagen DNeasy Blood Extraction Kit was used to extract genomic DNA from the blood cell samples. Sequenced: PBMCs. The receptor was derived from a woman aged 18 to 35 in good health and CMV-seropositive.

The nucleotide sequence reads as follows: TGCGCCAGCAGATTAACCCCTAGCGGGAGGACAGATACGCAGTATTTT. The resulting protein is CASRLTPSGRTDTQYF. Recombination linked TRBV10-2 to TRBJ2-3, with 11 central nucleotides matching TRBD2. CDR1 and CDR2 (WSHSY, SAAADI) derive from the germline V gene. Reading from cysteine to phenylalanine, the CDR3 counts 16 amino acids. Just CDR3 DNA is preserved here, 48 bases in frame from base 1. The junction shows trimming of 6 bases on V and 3 bases on J, and the gene matches do not reach 8 bases of it.